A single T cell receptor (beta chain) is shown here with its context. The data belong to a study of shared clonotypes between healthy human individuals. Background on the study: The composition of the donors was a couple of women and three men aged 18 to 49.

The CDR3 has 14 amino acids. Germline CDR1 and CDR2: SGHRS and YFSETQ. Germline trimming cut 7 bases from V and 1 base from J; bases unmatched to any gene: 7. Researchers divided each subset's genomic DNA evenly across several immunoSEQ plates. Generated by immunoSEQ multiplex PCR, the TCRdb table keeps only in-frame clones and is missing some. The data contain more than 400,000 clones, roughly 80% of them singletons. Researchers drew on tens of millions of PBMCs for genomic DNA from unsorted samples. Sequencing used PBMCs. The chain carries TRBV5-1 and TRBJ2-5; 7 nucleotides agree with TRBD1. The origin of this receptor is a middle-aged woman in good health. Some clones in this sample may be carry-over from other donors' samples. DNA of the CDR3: TGCGCCAGCGCAACCCGGGACAGCCAAGAGACCCAGTACTTC. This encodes CASATRDSQETQYF.